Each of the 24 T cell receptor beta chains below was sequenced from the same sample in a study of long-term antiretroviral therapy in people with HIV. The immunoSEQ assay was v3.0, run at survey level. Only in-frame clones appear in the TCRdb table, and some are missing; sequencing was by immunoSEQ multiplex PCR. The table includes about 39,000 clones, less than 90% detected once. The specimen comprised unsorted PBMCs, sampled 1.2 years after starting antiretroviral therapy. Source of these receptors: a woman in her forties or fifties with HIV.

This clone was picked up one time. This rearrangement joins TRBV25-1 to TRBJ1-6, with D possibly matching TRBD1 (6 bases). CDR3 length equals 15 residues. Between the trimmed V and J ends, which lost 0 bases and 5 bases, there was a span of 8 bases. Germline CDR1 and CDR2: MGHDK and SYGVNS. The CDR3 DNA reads TGTGCCAGCAGTGAATACAGGGGAGATAATTCACCCCTCCACTTT. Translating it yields CASSEYRGDNSPLHF.

CDR3 sequence (DNA): TGTGCCACCCAGGCTATGGCAGGGCATAACACTGAAGCTTTCTTT. Amino acid sequence: CATQAMAGHNTEAFF. The chain is built from TRBV6-6 and TRBJ1-1, with D perhaps TRBD1 (5 bases). The CDR3 sequence is 15 residues long. V was clipped by 10 bases and J by 2 bases, with 20 bases between them. Germline loops: CDR1 MNHNY, CDR2 SVGAGI (reference sequence).

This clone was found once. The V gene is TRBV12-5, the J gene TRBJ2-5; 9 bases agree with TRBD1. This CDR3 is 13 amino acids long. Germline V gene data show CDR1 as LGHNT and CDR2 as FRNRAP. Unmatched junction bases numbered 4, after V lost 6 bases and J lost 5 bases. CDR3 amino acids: CASGPGQGETQYF. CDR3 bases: TGTGCTAGTGGCCCCGGACAGGGGGAGACCCAGTACTTC. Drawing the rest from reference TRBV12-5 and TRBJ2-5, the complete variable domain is DARVTQTPRHKVTEMGQEVTMRCQPILGHNTVFWYRQTMMQGLELLAYFRNRAPLDDSGMPKDRFSAEMPDATLATLKIQPSEPRDSAVYFCASGPGQGETQYFGPGTRLLVL.

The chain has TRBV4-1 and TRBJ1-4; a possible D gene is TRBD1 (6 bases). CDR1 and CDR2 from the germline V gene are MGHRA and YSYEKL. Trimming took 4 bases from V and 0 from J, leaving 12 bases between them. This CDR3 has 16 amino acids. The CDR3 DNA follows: TGCGCCAGCAGCCGCTCGGACAGTGCAACTAATGAAAAACTGTTTTTT. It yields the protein CASSRSDSATNEKLFF.

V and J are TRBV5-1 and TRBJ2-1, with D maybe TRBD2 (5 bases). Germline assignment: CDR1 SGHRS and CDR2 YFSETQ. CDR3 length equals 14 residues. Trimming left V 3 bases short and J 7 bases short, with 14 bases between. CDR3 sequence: CASSSGGGWNEQFF. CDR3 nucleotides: TGCGCCAGCAGCTCTGGCGGCGGGTGGAATGAGCAGTTCTTC.

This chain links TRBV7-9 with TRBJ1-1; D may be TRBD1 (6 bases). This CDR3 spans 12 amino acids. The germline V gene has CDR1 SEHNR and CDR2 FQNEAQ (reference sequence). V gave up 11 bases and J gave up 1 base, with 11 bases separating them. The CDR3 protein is CAGGGWNTEAFF. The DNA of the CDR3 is TGTGCCGGAGGGGGATGGAACACTGAAGCTTTCTTT.

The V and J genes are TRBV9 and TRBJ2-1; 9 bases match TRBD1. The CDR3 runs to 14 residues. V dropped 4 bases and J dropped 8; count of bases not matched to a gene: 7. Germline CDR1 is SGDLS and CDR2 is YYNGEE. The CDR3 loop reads CASSLRQGVYEQFF. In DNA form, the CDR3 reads TGTGCCAGCAGCCTCCGACAGGGGGTCTATGAGCAGTTCTTC.

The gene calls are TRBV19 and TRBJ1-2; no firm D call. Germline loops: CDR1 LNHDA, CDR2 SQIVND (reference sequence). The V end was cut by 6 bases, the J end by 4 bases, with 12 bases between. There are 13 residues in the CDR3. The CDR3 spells CASRRDESYGYTF. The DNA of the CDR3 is TGTGCCAGTAGGCGAGACGAATCCTATGGCTACACCTTC. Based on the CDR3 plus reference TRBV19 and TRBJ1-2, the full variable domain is DGGITQSPKYLFRKEGQNVTLSCEQNLNHDAMYWYRQDPGQGLRLIYYSQIVNDFQKGDIAEGYSVSREKKESFPLTVTSAQKNPTAFYLCASRRDESYGYTFGSGTRLTVV.

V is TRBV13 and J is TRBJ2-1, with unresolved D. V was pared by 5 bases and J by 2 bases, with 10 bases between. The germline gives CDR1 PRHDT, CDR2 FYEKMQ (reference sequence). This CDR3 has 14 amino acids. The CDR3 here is CASSLGQAYNEQFF. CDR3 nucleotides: TGTGCCAGCAGCCTGGGCCAGGCCTACAATGAGCAGTTCTTC.

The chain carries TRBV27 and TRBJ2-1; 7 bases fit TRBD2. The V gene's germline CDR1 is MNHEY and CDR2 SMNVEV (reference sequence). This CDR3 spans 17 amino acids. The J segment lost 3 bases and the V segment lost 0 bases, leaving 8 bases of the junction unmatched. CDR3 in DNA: TGTGCCAGCAGTTTATCGCGGGGGAACCGAGGCTACAATGAGCAGTTCTTC. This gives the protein CASSLSRGNRGYNEQFF.

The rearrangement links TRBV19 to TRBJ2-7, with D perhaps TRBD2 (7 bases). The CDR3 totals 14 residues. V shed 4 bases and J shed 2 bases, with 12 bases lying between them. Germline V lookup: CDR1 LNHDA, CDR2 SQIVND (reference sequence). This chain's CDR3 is CASSKGGTTYEQYF. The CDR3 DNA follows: TGTGCCAGTAGTAAGGGGGGGACGACCTACGAGCAGTACTTC. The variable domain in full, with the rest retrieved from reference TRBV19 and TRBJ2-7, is DGGITQSPKYLFRKEGQNVTLSCEQNLNHDAMYWYRQDPGQGLRLIYYSQIVNDFQKGDIAEGYSVSREKKESFPLTVTSAQKNPTAFYLCASSKGGTTYEQYFGPGTRLTVT.

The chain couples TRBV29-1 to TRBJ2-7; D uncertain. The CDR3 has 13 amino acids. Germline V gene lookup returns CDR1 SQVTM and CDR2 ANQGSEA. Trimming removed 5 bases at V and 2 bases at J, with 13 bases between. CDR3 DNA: TGCAGCGTTAAACCCAGGTTAACCTACGAGCAGTACTTC. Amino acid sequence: CSVKPRLTYEQYF.

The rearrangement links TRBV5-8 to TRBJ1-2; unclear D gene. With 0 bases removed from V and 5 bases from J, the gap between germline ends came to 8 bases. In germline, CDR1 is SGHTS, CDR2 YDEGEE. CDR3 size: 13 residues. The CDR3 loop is CASSLDSQYGYTF. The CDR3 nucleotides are TGTGCCAGCAGCTTGGACAGTCAATATGGCTACACCTTC.

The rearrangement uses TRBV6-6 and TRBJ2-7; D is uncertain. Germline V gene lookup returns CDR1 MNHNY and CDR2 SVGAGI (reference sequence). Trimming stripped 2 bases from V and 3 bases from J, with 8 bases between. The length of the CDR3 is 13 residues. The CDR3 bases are TGTGCCAGCAGTTACAGGCAGATCTACGAGCAGTACTTC. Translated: CASSYRQIYEQYF.

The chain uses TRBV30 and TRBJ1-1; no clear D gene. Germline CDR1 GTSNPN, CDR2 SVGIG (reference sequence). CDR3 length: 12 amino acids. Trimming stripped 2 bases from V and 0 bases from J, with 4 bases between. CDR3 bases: TGTGCCTGGAGTAGACTGAACACTGAAGCTTTCTTT. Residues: CAWSRLNTEAFF.

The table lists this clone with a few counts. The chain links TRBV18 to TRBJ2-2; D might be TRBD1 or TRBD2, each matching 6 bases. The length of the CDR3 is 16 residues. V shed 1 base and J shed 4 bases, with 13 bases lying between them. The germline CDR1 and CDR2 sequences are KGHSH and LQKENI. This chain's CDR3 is CASSPRGAQFTGELFF. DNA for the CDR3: TGTGCCAGCTCACCACGGGGGGCGCAGTTCACCGGGGAGCTGTTTTTT.

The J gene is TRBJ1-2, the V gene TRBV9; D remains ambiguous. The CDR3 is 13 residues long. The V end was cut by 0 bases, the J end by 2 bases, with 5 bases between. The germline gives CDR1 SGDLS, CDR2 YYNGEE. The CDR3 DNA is TGTGCCAGCAGCGTAGATGGGAACTATGGCTACACCTTC. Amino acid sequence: CASSVDGNYGYTF.

CDR3 sequence: CASSLTGGGEQYF. CDR3 nucleotides: TGTGCCAGCAGCCTAACAGGGGGCGGGGAGCAGTACTTC. The chain joins TRBV6-5 to TRBJ2-5; 9 bases match TRBD1. This CDR3 is built from 13 residues. The germline V gene encodes CDR1 MNHEY and CDR2 SVGAGI. J gave up 11 bases and V 6 bases, and 10 bases lay outside the gene matches.

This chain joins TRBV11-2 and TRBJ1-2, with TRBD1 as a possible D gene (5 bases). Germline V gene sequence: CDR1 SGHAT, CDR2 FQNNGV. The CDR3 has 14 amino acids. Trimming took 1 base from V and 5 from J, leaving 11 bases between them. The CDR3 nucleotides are TGTGCCAGCAGCTTAGGGGGGGTCTTATATGGCTACACCTTC. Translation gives CASSLGGVLYGYTF.

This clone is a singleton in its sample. The CDR3, as DNA: TGTGCCAGCAGCACTCAGAACACCGGGGAGCTGTTTTTT. Translating gives CASSTQNTGELFF. V usage is TRBV6-5 and J usage is TRBJ2-2; D unresolved. Germline V gene sequence: CDR1 MNHEY, CDR2 SVGAGI. V lost 6 bases to trimming and J lost 1 base, with 6 bases between them. The CDR3 is made up of 13 amino acids.

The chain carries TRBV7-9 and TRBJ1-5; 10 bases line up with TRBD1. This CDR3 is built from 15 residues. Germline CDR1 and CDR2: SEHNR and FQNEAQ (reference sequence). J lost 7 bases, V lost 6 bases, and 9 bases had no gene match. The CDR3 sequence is CASSSRGTGAQPQHF. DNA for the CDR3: TGTGCCAGCAGTTCGAGAGGGACAGGGGCCCAGCCCCAGCATTTT.

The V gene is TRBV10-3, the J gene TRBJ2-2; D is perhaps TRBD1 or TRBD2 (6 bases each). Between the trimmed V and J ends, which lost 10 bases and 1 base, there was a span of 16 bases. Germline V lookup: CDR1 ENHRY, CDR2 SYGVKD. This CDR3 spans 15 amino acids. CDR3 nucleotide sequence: TGTGCCACCGCTAACGGGGGACAGAACACCGGGGAGCTGTTTTTT. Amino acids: CATANGGQNTGELFF.

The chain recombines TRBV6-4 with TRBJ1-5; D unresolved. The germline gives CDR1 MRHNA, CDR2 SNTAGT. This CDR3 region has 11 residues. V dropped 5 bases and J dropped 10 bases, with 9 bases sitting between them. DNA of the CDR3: TGTGCCAGCAGTCTGGGCCAACCCCAGCATTTT. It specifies CASSLGQPQHF.

The CDR3 DNA reads TGTGCCAGCAGCGTAAGCCAAGTGAGTGGGGCTTTCTTT. It yields the protein CASSVSQVSGAFF. The chain links TRBV9 to TRBJ1-1; D remains ambiguous. V lost 1 base and J 11 bases, leaving 15 bases between the germline ends. The CDR3 extends over 13 amino acids. The germline V gene has CDR1 SGDLS and CDR2 YYNGEE.